This is a list of T cell receptor beta chains from one sample in a study of early T cells in non-severe SARS-CoV-2 infection. Using its own MiXCR run on the 5' RACE reads, TCRdb lists one record per CDR3 protein. This table has roughly 83,000 distinct CDR3 sequences, approximately 12% appearing once. Sample: whole blood, taken at baseline. Every receptor here comes from an adult who was a healthcare worker with PCR-confirmed SARS-CoV-2 infection or an uninfected control (not recorded which). Each CDR3 is given with its conserved first and last residue. The D gene is left open where the match is weak. Only some rows state a clone size, as once, few, many or a class for expanded clones.

>TRBJ2-3|TRBV5-1|.|.
TGCGCCAGCAAGACGGGTCCCAGCACAGATACGCAGTATTTT
CASKTGPSTDTQYF
>TRBJ2-3|TRBV28|.|.
TGTGCCAGCAGTTTACCGGCAGGAGACACAGATACGCAGTATTTT
CASSLPAGDTDTQYF
>TRBJ2-7|TRBV28|few|TRBD1
TGTGCCAGCAGGGGGGACAGAGCTTCCTACGAGCAGTACTTC
CASRGDRASYEQYF
>TRBJ2-2|TRBV19|few|.
TGTGCCAGTAGTATACAACCCGGACGGAGAAACACCGGGGAGCTGTTTTTT
CASSIQPGRRNTGELFF
>TRBJ2-7|TRBV2|.|.
TGTGCCAGCAGAAACATGGGGGAGCAGTACTTC
CASRNMGEQYF
>TRBJ1-2|TRBV30|few|TRBD1
TGTGCCTGGTCCAGCACAGGGGAGGCTGGCTACACCTTC
CAWSSTGEAGYTF
>TRBJ2-1|TRBV18|.|.
TGTGCCAGCTCACAGGACAGCTCCTACAATGAGCAGTTCTTC
CASSQDSSYNEQFF
>TRBJ2-1|TRBV19|.|.
TGTGCCAGTAGTACTAGATACTACAATGAGCAGTTCTTC
CASSTRYYNEQFF
>TRBJ1-2|TRBV13|.|.
TGTGCCAGCAGCCTAAGTTTGTGGGGCTACACCTTC
CASSLSLWGYTF
>TRBJ1-6|TRBV6-6|few|TRBD1
TGTGCCAGCAGCGGGACAGGGTATGGGAATTCACCCCTCCACTTT
CASSGTGYGNSPLHF
>TRBJ1-1|TRBV5-1|few|.
TGCGCCAGCAGCTTTGGGTTAATGAACACTGAAGCTTTCTTT
CASSFGLMNTEAFF